The present TCR beta chain was sequenced within a study of blood T cell repertoires in COVID-19. About the study: In each case, the material was cDNA or gDNA derived from T cells, B-cell-depleted T cells, or PBMCs.

Per the germline V gene, CDR1 is SGHNT and CDR2 is YENEEA. V dropped 1 base and J dropped 0; count of bases not matched to a gene: 4. The CDR3 contains 18 residues. Individuals drawn from 20 to 30 US areas were about 18 to 90 years old. In the authors' methods: Researchers report that nucleated cell counts were estimated from reference gene primer amplification. The protocol was immunoSEQ multiplex PCR, while the TCRdb copy is restricted to in-frame clones and leaves out a portion. That table supplies the V and J calls and clone size; D and trimming were determined from the DNA. The sample shows around 180,000 clones, about 88% of them seen only once.

This TCR was sampled from a woman in her forties with acute COVID-19. Sequencing used PBMCs or T cells enriched from blood (not recorded which). The V call is TRBV11-3, the J call TRBJ2-1; 12 positions match TRBD2. The CDR3 region is CASSLGTSGASSYNEQFF. As DNA, the CDR3 is TGTGCCAGCAGCTTAGGGACTAGCGGGGCCAGCTCCTACAATGAGCAGTTCTTC.